A single T cell receptor beta chain is shown here with its context. Libraries were prepared by immunoSEQ multiplex PCR; TCRdb keeps only in-frame clonotypes and omits some of them. The data hold 65,000 to 90,000 clones, with more than 85% observed a single time. This specimen comes from a study of OX40 agonist ivuxolimab in advanced cancers. Trimming took 5 bases from V and 4 from J, leaving 6 bases between them. CDR3 length equals 12 residues. The V gene's germline CDR1 is SGHRS and CDR2 YFSETQ. The clonotype comes from an adult with an advanced solid tumor such as melanoma, head and neck, liver or kidney cancer. This chain uses TRBV5-1 with TRBJ2-2; TRBD1 is a possible D gene (5 bases). This specimen was CD4+ or CD8+ T cells sorted from blood, taken in a trial of the OX40 agonist ivuxolimab. CDR3 sequence (DNA): TGCGCCAGCAGGGGGCTCACCGGGGAGCTGTTTTTT. Its translation: CASRGLTGELFF.